The 24 T cell receptor beta chains listed next were all sequenced from one sample in a study of tumor-infiltrating lymphocytes in oesophageal squamous cell carcinoma. TCRdb processed the PCR reads anew with MiXCR; each CDR3 protein has one entry. Of 10,000 to 15,000 distinct CDR3 sequences in the sample, 56% were seen once. Sequencing used esophageal tumor tissue. Receptor source: a female donor with esophageal squamous cell carcinoma.

The CDR3 protein is CASSPGLSGGTDTQYF. The CDR3 DNA reads as TGTGCCAGCAGCCCAGGACTGTCAGGTGGCACAGATACGCAGTATTTT. The chain combines TRBV7-3 with TRBJ2-3, with D maybe TRBD2 (5 bases). This CDR3 is 16 amino acids long. Trimming removed 5 bases at V and 1 base at J, with 16 bases between. Germline CDR1 SGHTA, CDR2 FQGTGA.

The V call is TRBV10-2, the J call TRBJ1-1; 7 nucleotides agree with TRBD1. The CDR3 runs 13 residues. V was pared by 6 bases and J by 4 bases, with 5 bases of the junction left unmatched. CDR1 and CDR2 (germline): WSHSY, SAAADI. CDR3 DNA sequence: TGCGCCAGCAGCCCGACAGGGACCACTGAAGCTTTCTTT. This sequence encodes CASSPTGTTEAFF.

This clonotype was observed a few times. V is TRBV6-6 and J is TRBJ2-7, with TRBD2 identical over 7 bases. Per the germline V gene, CDR1 is MNHNY and CDR2 is SVGAGI (reference sequence). The CDR3 is made up of 17 amino acids. V lost 0 bases to trimming and J lost 0 bases; unmatched junction nucleotides: 8. The CDR3 DNA sequence: TGTGCCAGCAGTTACTCCCTGTCGCTAGCGGCCTCCTACGAGCAGTACTTC. Translating it yields CASSYSLSLAASYEQYF.

On this clonotype itself: A clone one base away is much larger, so this may be a read error. This CDR3 is CTSSYETGVNQPQHF. As DNA, the CDR3 is TGTACCAGCAGTTACGAGACAGGGGTCAATCAGCCCCAGCATTTT. The V gene is TRBV6-1, the J gene TRBJ2-1; 8 bases are a match to TRBD1. The J call may not be correct, given that the DNA end is closer to TRBJ1-5. This CDR3 has 15 residues. Per the germline V gene, CDR1 is MNHNS and CDR2 is SASEGT.

CDR3 sequence: CASSPGRESDTQYF. CDR3 DNA sequence: TGTGCCAGCAGCCCAGGGCGGGAGTCAGATACGCAGTATTTT. The J gene is TRBJ2-3, the V gene TRBV11-3; 7 bases agree with TRBD2. Unmatched junction bases numbered 6, after V lost 5 bases and J lost 4 bases. CDR1 is SGHNT and CDR2 is YENEEA in the germline V gene. There are 14 residues in the CDR3.

Turning to this clonotype: The junction departs from germline at one end; a sequencing error may be responsible. The chain uses TRBV7-8 and TRBJ2-7, with 9 bases lining up with TRBD1. The V gene's germline CDR1 is SGHVS and CDR2 FQNEAQ. This CDR3 is built from 14 residues. As DNA, the CDR3 is TGTGCCAGCAGCCTAGGACAGGGGAGTTCACCCCTCCACTTC. The encoded protein is CASSLGQGSSPLHF. Based on the CDR3 plus reference TRBV7-8 and TRBJ2-7, the full variable domain is GAGVSQSPRYKVAKRGQDVALRCDPISGHVSLFWYQQALGQGPEFLTYFQNEAQLDKSGLPSDRFFAERPEGSVSTLKIQRTQQEDSAVYLCASSLGQGSSPLHFGPGTRLTVT.

This clonotype was seen only a few times. J is TRBJ2-1 and V is TRBV7-3, with D unclear. Trimming shortened V by 2 bases and J by 4 bases, and 9 bases separated the two germline ends. The V gene's germline CDR1 is SGHTA and CDR2 FQGTGA. The CDR3 has 14 amino acids. The CDR3 DNA is TGTGCCAGCAGCTTAGACGCGAGTTACAATGAGCAGTTCTTC. This codes for CASSLDASYNEQFF.

This chain connects TRBV6-8 to TRBJ2-7; possible D gene TRBD2, 5 bases. The CDR3 runs 11 residues. Germline lookup yields CDR1 MNHGY and CDR2 SAAAGT. The V and J ends lost 11 bases and 7 bases respectively, with 15 bases between them. In DNA form, the CDR3 reads TGTGCCTTACTAGTTTTCAATGAGCAGTACTTC. Translated, it gives CALLVFNEQYF.

This sequence joins TRBV27 and TRBJ1-1; possibly TRBD1 for D (5 bases). The DNA end is more similar to TRBJ2-4, so the J call may be wrong. Looked up from germline, CDR1 is MNHEY and CDR2 is SMNVEV (reference sequence). CDR3 size: 14 residues. The CDR3, as DNA: TGTGCCAGCAGTTTACAGGGATCTGGGAACATTCAGTACTTC. Its translation is CASSLQGSGNIQYF.

J is TRBJ2-4 and V is TRBV7-8; 7 bases are a match to TRBD1. Matching the DNA end better, TRBJ2-7 makes the J call doubtful. The CDR3 runs 14 residues. CDR1 is SGHVS, CDR2 FQNEAQ, per germline. CDR3 DNA sequence: TGTGCCAGCAGCACAACCAGGGGGAGCGACGAGCAGTACTTC. This encodes CASSTTRGSDEQYF.

The chain links TRBV7-6 to TRBJ2-5; D not certain. The J call is doubtful: the DNA matches TRBJ2-1 better. Per the germline V gene, CDR1 is SGHVS and CDR2 is FNYEAQ. CDR3 length: 16 residues. CDR3 amino acids: CASSSRLQMGYNEQFF. CDR3 coding DNA: TGTGCCAGCAGCTCACGACTCCAAATGGGCTACAATGAGCAGTTCTTC.

This chain connects TRBV7-6 to TRBJ2-1; TRBD2 aligns across 10 bases. The germline V gene encodes CDR1 SGHVS and CDR2 FNYEAQ. This CDR3 spans 15 amino acids. The J segment lost 9 bases and the V segment lost 5 bases, leaving 10 bases of the junction unmatched. The CDR3 DNA reads TGTGCCAGCAGCCCACTTAGCGGGGGGCCTTTTGAGCAGTTCTTC. Amino acids: CASSPLSGGPFEQFF.

The rearrangement links TRBV7-4 to TRBJ2-1, with 13 bases lining up with TRBD2. Germline V gene lookup returns CDR1 SGHVT and CDR2 SQSDAQ. The CDR3 length is 17 residues. Germline trimming cut 6 bases from V and 9 bases from J; bases unmatched to any gene: 14. The CDR3 DNA follows: TGTGCCAGCAGTTACTACCCGGGACTAGCGGGATTGAGTGAGCAGTTCTTC. This sequence encodes CASSYYPGLAGLSEQFF.

This clonotype showed up just a few times. The chain has TRBV24-1 and TRBJ2-1; the match to TRBD1 covers 7 bases. The CDR3 is 14 amino acids. V was clipped by 3 bases and J by 2 bases; unmatched bases: 0. Looked up from germline, CDR1 is KGHDR and CDR2 is SFDVKD. The CDR3 is CATSDGTAYNEQFF. The CDR3 DNA reads TGTGCCACCAGTGATGGGACAGCCTACAATGAGCAGTTCTTC.

This sequence joins TRBV11-2 and TRBJ2-5, with 10 positions matching TRBD2. TRBJ2-1 matches the DNA end more closely, so the J call is doubtful. The CDR3 covers 15 residues. Germline-derived CDR1 and CDR2 are SGHAT and FQNNGV. This CDR3 reads CASSLVAGGRNEQFF. CDR3 coding DNA: TGTGCCAGCAGCTTAGTAGCGGGAGGAAGAAATGAGCAGTTCTTC.

This clonotype was detected a few times. As the CDR3 is not closed by the conserved phenylalanine or tryptophan, this likely results from a read error. The DNA is left out, because the CDR3 cannot be placed on it with certainty; the CDR3 is given as TCRdb lists it. The rearrangement joins TRBV7-6 to TRBJ2-1; the tabulated D call, TRBD1, remains unverified against the DNA. Germline-derived CDR1 and CDR2 are SGHVS and FNYEAQ. A total of 17 residues make up the CDR3, ends included. The chain's CDR3 is CASSLAPLNPYGYTFGS.

Ten or more counts support this clonotype. This rearrangement joins TRBV27 to TRBJ2-3; D not resolved. The germline V gene encodes CDR1 MNHEY and CDR2 SMNVEV (reference sequence). This CDR3 has 12 amino acids. Between the trimmed V and J ends, which lost 8 bases and 0 bases, there was a span of 6 bases. Here the CDR3 DNA reads TGTGCCAGCGGATCTAGCACAGATACGCAGTATTTT. Its translation is CASGSSTDTQYF.

V usage is TRBV7-8 and J usage is TRBJ2-5; the D is unclear. The DNA end is more similar to TRBJ1-2, so the J call may be wrong. Germline values: CDR1 SGHVS, CDR2 FQNEAQ. This CDR3 has 12 residues. The CDR3 nucleotides read TGTGCCAGCAGCTCGTACGCCTCGGGCTACACCTTC. Its protein is CASSSYASGYTF.

V and J are TRBV28 and TRBJ2-3; 7 nucleotides agree with TRBD1. The end of the DNA aligns better with TRBJ2-7, so the J call may be wrong. Per the germline V gene, CDR1 is MDHEN and CDR2 is SYDVKM. The CDR3 has 15 residues. In nucleotides, the CDR3 is TGTGCCAGCAGTACGGGACAGCAACACTCCTACGAGCAGTACTTC. It codes for CASSTGQQHSYEQYF.

CDR3 sequence: CASSSRGNSNQPQHF. The CDR3 bases are TGTGCCAGCAGTAGTCGGGGGAATAGCAATCAGCCCCAGCATTTT. The chain is built from TRBV12-3 or TRBV12-4 and TRBJ1-5, with D possibly being TRBD1 (5 bases). V was clipped by 5 bases and J by 0 bases, with 11 bases between them. CDR3 size: 15 residues.

The chain combines TRBV11-3 with TRBJ2-5, with TRBD1 matching over 7 bases. From germline, CDR1 is SGHNT and CDR2 YENEEA. This CDR3 is built from 14 residues. Losses at the gene ends were 1 base for V and 1 base for J; bases not matched to a gene: 0. Here the CDR3 reads CASSLGDSQETQYF. The CDR3 bases are TGTGCCAGCAGCTTAGGGGACAGCCAAGAGACCCAGTACTTC.

As DNA, the CDR3 is TGTGCCAGCAGCCGCAAGGGGCCAAACTCCTACAATGAGCAGTTCTTC. This translates into CASSRKGPNSYNEQFF. The V and J genes are TRBV7-2 and TRBJ2-1; D is perhaps TRBD1 (5 bases). Germline-derived CDR1 and CDR2 are SGHTA and FQGNSA. This CDR3 is 16 amino acids long. The V gene lost 5 bases and the J gene lost 0 bases, with 14 bases spanning the gap. The full variable domain, completed using reference TRBV7-2 and TRBJ2-1, is GAGVSQSPSNKVTEKGKDVELRCDPISGHTALYWYRQSLGQGLEFLIYFQGNSAPDKSGLPSDRFSAERTGGSVSTLTIQRTQQEDSAVYLCASSRKGPNSYNEQFFGPGTRLTVL.

This clonotype was observed a few times. V and J are TRBV7-8 and TRBJ2-5; TRBD1 matches 9 bases. The end of the DNA is better explained by TRBJ2-7, so the J call may be wrong. This CDR3 is 15 amino acids long. Germline V lookup: CDR1 SGHVS, CDR2 FQNEAQ. The CDR3, as DNA: TGTGCCAGCAGCTTAGATAGGACAGGGGTGGACGAGCAGTACTTC. Translating it yields CASSLDRTGVDEQYF.

The chain recombines TRBV28 with TRBJ2-1; D might be TRBD1 or TRBD2, each matching 5 bases. Near its end, the DNA agrees better with TRBJ2-7, so the J call may be wrong. CDR3 size: 16 residues. Germline CDR1 and CDR2: MDHEN and SYDVKM. The DNA for the CDR3 is TGTGCCAGCAGTTTGTCCACCGGGACGGTAACCTACGAGCAGTACTTC. It codes for CASSLSTGTVTYEQYF.